Below, 2 T cell receptor beta chains from the same sample are listed, as sequenced in a study of response to subunit inactivated influenza vaccine. TCRdb reprocessed the RT-PCR reads with MiXCR, giving one entry per CDR3 protein. In the table there are roughly 460,000 distinct CDR3 sequences, 9.5% to 12% of which are singletons. The source material was PBMCs from blood, sampled 35 to 45 days after vaccination. Receptor source: a middle-aged man who received an inactivated influenza vaccine.

Here the CDR3 reads CASSPTAYSNQPQHF. The CDR3 nucleotides are TGTGCCAGCAGCCCGACAGCTTATAGCAATCAGCCCCAGCATTTT. V gene TRBV7-2 combines with J gene TRBJ1-5; perhaps TRBD1 as D (5 bases). This CDR3 is 15 amino acids long. The ends were cut back, 5 bases at V and 0 bases at J, with 11 bases in the middle. Per germline, CDR1 SGHTA and CDR2 FQGNSA. The whole variable domain, remainder taken from reference TRBV7-2 and TRBJ1-5, is GAGVSQSPSNKVTEKGKDVELRCDPISGHTALYWYRQSLGQGLEFLIYFQGNSAPDKSGLPSDRFSAERTGGSVSTLTIQRTQQEDSAVYLCASSPTAYSNQPQHFGDGTRLSIL.

At least ten counts were recorded for this clonotype. The V gene is TRBV7-2, the J gene TRBJ1-1; 7 bases map to TRBD1. After removal of 6 bases from V and 10 bases from J, the junction contained 17 bases not matched to a gene. There are 15 residues in the CDR3. The germline V gene has CDR1 SGHTA and CDR2 FQGNSA. The CDR3 protein is CASRPPNTGDWVAFF. CDR3 DNA: TGTGCCAGCAGGCCACCTAATACAGGGGATTGGGTAGCTTTCTTT. Full variable domain (rest looked up from reference TRBV7-2 and TRBJ1-1): GAGVSQSPSNKVTEKGKDVELRCDPISGHTALYWYRQSLGQGLEFLIYFQGNSAPDKSGLPSDRFSAERTGGSVSTLTIQRTQQEDSAVYLCASRPPNTGDWVAFFGQGTRLTVV.